The T cell receptor (beta chain) described here comes from a study of CD8+ T cells in alopecia areata. Study at large: Treated patients received oral tofacitinib, 5 to 10 mg twice daily. Tofacitinib was given for 6 to 18 months, then stopped for 6 months.

Once RNA had been extracted, it was reverse transcribed into cDNA to act as the sequencing template. TCRdb's table, derived via immunoSEQ multiplex PCR, lists solely in-frame clones and lacks some. Altogether approximately 91,000 clones are present, 40% to 55% being singletons, with the ten largest covering 0.6% to 0.85%. J was trimmed by 8 bases and V by 2 bases; bases with no gene match: 4. The CDR3 length is 12 residues. Germline V gene lookup returns CDR1 SQVTM and CDR2 ANQGSEA. Study outcomes and limitations: Affected lesional scalp, above all in alopecia totalis/universalis, was more clonal than normal scalp. Normal skin's resident alphabeta T cells are sequenced alongside lesional scalp T cells.

A word on this clone: Antigen specificity is unknown.

The clonotype was recovered from a human donor with alopecia areata. Input material: CD4+ T cells sorted from blood. The chain joins TRBV29-1 to TRBJ2-3; 7 positions match TRBD2. CDR3: CSVEKGRGTQYF. Here the CDR3 DNA reads TGCAGCGTTGAAAAAGGGAGGGGTACGCAGTATTTT.